This T cell receptor beta chain was captured by sequencing in a study of radiation and T cells in renal cell carcinoma. Findings of the study overall: Irradiated tumors had higher TCR clonality than control tumors.

Sequencing was performed with immunoSEQ multiplex PCR; in TCRdb, only in-frame clones are kept and a portion is missing. The sample records about 15,000 clones, around three fifths being singletons. The CDR3 is made up of 15 amino acids. V was cut by 0 bases and J by 10 bases, with 14 bases left in between. Germline CDR1 is SGHDT and CDR2 is YYEEEE. The sample's treatment: 15 Gy SBRT to primary tumor, nephrectomy 4 weeks later. This clone was counted between two and nine times. Its target is not known. This TCR came from a woman between 65 and 79 years old with renal cell carcinoma. The sample here was tumor tissue, taken from a patient whose treatment included radiotherapy and nephrectomy. V and J are TRBV5-6 and TRBJ1-6, with TRBD1 as a possible D gene (5 bases). CDR3 protein: CASSLVGRERSPLHF. The CDR3 DNA follows: TGTGCCAGCAGCTTGGTTGGCAGGGAGAGGTCACCCCTCCACTTT.